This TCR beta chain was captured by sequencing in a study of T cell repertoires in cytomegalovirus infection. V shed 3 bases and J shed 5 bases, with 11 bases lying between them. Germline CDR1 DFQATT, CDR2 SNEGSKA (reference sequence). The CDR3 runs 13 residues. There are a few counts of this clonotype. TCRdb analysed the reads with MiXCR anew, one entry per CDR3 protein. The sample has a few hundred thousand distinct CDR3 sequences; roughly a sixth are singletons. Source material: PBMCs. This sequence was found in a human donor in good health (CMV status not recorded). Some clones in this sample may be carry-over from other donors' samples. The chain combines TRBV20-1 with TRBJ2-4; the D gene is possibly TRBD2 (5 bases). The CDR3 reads CSARSGQQNIQYF. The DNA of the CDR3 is TGCAGTGCTAGGAGCGGTCAGCAAAACATTCAGTACTTC.